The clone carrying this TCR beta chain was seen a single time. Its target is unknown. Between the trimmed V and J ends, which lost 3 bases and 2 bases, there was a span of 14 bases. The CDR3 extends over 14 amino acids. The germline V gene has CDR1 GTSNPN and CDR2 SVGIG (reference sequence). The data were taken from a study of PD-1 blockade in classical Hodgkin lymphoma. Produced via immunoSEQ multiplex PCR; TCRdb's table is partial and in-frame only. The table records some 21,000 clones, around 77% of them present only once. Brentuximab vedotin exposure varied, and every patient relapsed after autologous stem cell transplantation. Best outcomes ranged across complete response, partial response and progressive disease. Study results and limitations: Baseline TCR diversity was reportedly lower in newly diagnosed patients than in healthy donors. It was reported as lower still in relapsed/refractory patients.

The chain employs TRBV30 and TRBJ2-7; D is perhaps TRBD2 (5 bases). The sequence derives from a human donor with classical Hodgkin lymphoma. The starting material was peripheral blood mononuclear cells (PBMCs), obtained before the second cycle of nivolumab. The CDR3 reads CAWRVKGVTYEQYF. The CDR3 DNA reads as TGTGCCTGGAGGGTTAAGGGAGTTACCTACGAGCAGTACTTC.